Shown below are 7 T cell receptor beta chains from a single sample sequenced in a study of blood T cell repertoires in COVID-19. Profiling relied on immunoSEQ multiplex PCR, and the TCRdb table lists in-frame clones only, not all of them. Of about 130,000 clones listed, 86% are singletons. The sample comprised peripheral blood. These receptors were taken from a woman aged 45-65 years who had recovered from COVID-19.

The CDR3 nucleotides are TGTGCCAGCAGCCTGGGACTAGCGGCCGCGAACACCGGGGAGCTGTTTTTT. This sequence encodes CASSLGLAAANTGELFF. The rearrangement links TRBV7-7 to TRBJ2-2, with TRBD2 matching over 11 bases. V trimming: 5 bases; J trimming: 0 bases; junction bases outside the gene matches: 5. From germline, CDR1 is SSHAT and CDR2 FNYEAQ (reference sequence). There are 17 residues in the CDR3.

The rearrangement uses TRBV9 and TRBJ2-3, with 8 bases matching TRBD2. The germline V gene has CDR1 SGDLS and CDR2 YYNGEE. With 3 bases clipped from V and 6 bases from J, the junction kept 6 bases outside the gene matches. The CDR3 has 14 amino acids. In DNA, the CDR3 is TGTGCCAGCAGCGGCGGGGGGCTTGAGGATACGCAGTATTTT. It codes for CASSGGGLEDTQYF.

V gene TRBV5-1 combines with J gene TRBJ1-6; D gene unclear. Looked up from germline, CDR1 is SGHRS and CDR2 is YFSETQ. With 0 bases removed from V and 7 bases from J, the gap between germline ends came to 11 bases. This CDR3 is 15 amino acids long. CDR3 region: CASSLEAGRNSPLHF. The DNA of the CDR3 is TGCGCCAGCAGCTTGGAAGCAGGCCGAAATTCACCCCTCCACTTT.

This chain connects TRBV7-9 to TRBJ2-7; a possible D gene is TRBD2 (5 bases). Germline assignment: CDR1 SEHNR and CDR2 FQNEAQ (reference sequence). Trimming took 2 bases from V and 12 from J, leaving 14 bases between them. The CDR3 runs 12 residues. CDR3 residues: CASSLSEGPRYF. In DNA form, the CDR3 reads TGTGCCAGCAGCTTAAGTGAGGGCCCCCGGTACTTC. The whole variable domain, remainder taken from reference TRBV7-9 and TRBJ2-7, is DTGVSQNPRHKITKRGQNVTFRCDPISEHNRLYWYRQTLGQGPEFLTYFQNEAQLEKSRLLSDRFSAERPKGSFSTLEIQRTEQGDSAMYLCASSLSEGPRYFGPGTRLTVT.

This sequence joins TRBV19 and TRBJ2-5, with D maybe TRBD1 (5 bases). Germline V CDR1 and CDR2: LNHDA, SQIVND (reference sequence). V dropped 3 bases and J dropped 1 base, with 9 bases sitting between them. This CDR3 comprises 14 residues. This CDR3 is CASSIQGTQETQYF. Here the CDR3 DNA reads TGTGCCAGTAGTATCCAGGGAACCCAAGAGACCCAGTACTTC.

The chain is built from TRBV18 and TRBJ1-5, with D tentatively TRBD1 (5 bases). The germline CDR1 and CDR2 sequences are KGHSH and LQKENI. The CDR3 covers 15 residues. Trimming stripped 4 bases from V and 5 bases from J, with 15 bases between. CDR3 sequence: CASSLDRVEYQPQHF. The CDR3 DNA sequence: TGTGCCAGCTCACTAGACAGAGTCGAGTATCAGCCCCAGCATTTT. The full variable domain, in which reference TRBV18 and TRBJ1-5 provide the parts outside the CDR3, is NAGVMQNPRHLVRRRGQEARLRCSPMKGHSHVYWYRQLPEEGLKFMVYLQKENIIDESGMPKERFSAEFPKEGPSILRIQQVVRGDSAAYFCASSLDRVEYQPQHFGDGTRLSIL.

The rearrangement uses TRBV7-9 and TRBJ2-1; 13 bases agree with TRBD2. J gave up 12 bases and V 5 bases, and 10 bases lay outside the gene matches. The germline CDR1 and CDR2 sequences are SEHNR and FQNEAQ (reference sequence). The CDR3 covers 15 residues. In DNA form, the CDR3 reads TGTGCCAGCAGCCCTGGGACTAGCGGGGACAGTTGGCAGTTCTTC. Translation: CASSPGTSGDSWQFF.